The 11 T cell receptor beta chains reported below all come from one sample, sequenced in a study of cytomegalovirus exposure and HLA in healthy donors. The assay was immunoSEQ multiplex PCR, and TCRdb's table has in-frame clones only and misses some. This table holds 150,000 to 200,000 clones, approximately 88% found once. The sample was PBMCs. These receptors all come from a man under 40 in good health and CMV-seropositive.

A few counts support this clone. V and J are TRBV25-1 and TRBJ2-7; 7 bases map to TRBD2. The CDR3 consists of 13 residues. Unmatched junction bases numbered 7, after V lost 7 bases and J lost 4 bases. Germline V gives CDR1 MGHDK, CDR2 SYGVNS. As DNA, the CDR3 is TGTGCCAGCACTTTGGGGGGGTCATACGAGCAGTACTTC. Protein product: CASTLGGSYEQYF.

J is TRBJ2-1 and V is TRBV19; 9 bases map to TRBD2. Germline V CDR1 and CDR2: LNHDA, SQIVND (reference sequence). V lost 4 bases, J lost 4 bases, and 11 bases stayed unmatched. The CDR3 length is 17 residues. CDR3 in DNA: TGTGCCAGTAGTAGGGACTTAATGCGGGAGGGTTACAATGAGCAGTTCTTC. Translating it yields CASSRDLMREGYNEQFF.

The J gene is TRBJ1-6, the V gene TRBV28, with D unclear. Trimming removed 1 base at V and 7 bases at J, with 11 bases between. Germline CDR1 MDHEN, CDR2 SYDVKM. The CDR3 is 15 amino acids. The CDR3 coding sequence is TGTGCCAGCAGTTTATATCCACAGACGAATTCACCCCTCCACTTT. Translated: CASSLYPQTNSPLHF.

The V gene is TRBV13, the J gene TRBJ1-2; D uncertain. V dropped 4 bases and J dropped 4 bases, with 4 bases sitting between them. CDR3 length: 11 amino acids. CDR1 PRHDT and CDR2 FYEKMQ come from the germline V gene (reference sequence). Here the CDR3 DNA reads TGTGCCAGCAGCTCCTCCTATGGCTACACCTTC. Its protein is CASSSSYGYTF.

The V gene is TRBV11-1, the J gene TRBJ2-5; D perhaps matches TRBD2 (6 bases). The CDR3 length is 15 residues. With 6 bases removed from V and 7 bases from J, the gap between germline ends came to 21 bases. The germline CDR1 and CDR2 sequences are SGHAT and FQDESV (reference sequence). The CDR3 reads CASSSPGLSRGTQYF. DNA for the CDR3: TGTGCCAGCAGTTCTCCGGGACTTTCTCGGGGGACCCAGTACTTC. The full variable domain, in which reference TRBV11-1 and TRBJ2-5 provide the parts outside the CDR3, is EAEVAQSPRYKITEKSQAVAFWCDPISGHATLYWYRQILGQGPELLVQFQDESVVDDSQLPKDRFSAERLKGVDSTLKIQPAELGDSAMYLCASSSPGLSRGTQYFGPGTRLLVL.

The CDR3 is CASSVGQAITYEQYF. For the CDR3, the DNA is TGTGCCAGCAGTGTTGGCCAGGCCATAACCTACGAGCAGTACTTC. The chain joins TRBV2 to TRBJ2-7; D not certain. With 4 bases removed from V and 2 bases from J, the gap between germline ends came to 15 bases. Looked up from germline, CDR1 is SNHLY and CDR2 is FYNNEI. CDR3 length: 15 amino acids.

The chain links TRBV2 to TRBJ2-1, with 12 positions matching TRBD2. V lost 4 bases, J lost 3 bases, and 10 bases stayed unmatched. This CDR3 region has 18 residues. Germline CDR1 is SNHLY and CDR2 is FYNNEI. CDR3 coding DNA: TGTGCCAGCAGTGTAGAGACTAGCGGGGGCAAGCGCTACAATGAGCAGTTCTTC. Residues: CASSVETSGGKRYNEQFF.

This chain uses TRBV10-3 with TRBJ1-1; the match to TRBD1 covers 10 bases. CDR3 size: 16 residues. CDR1 is ENHRY and CDR2 is SYGVKD in the germline V gene. V was clipped by 5 bases and J by 1 base; unmatched bases: 7. The CDR3 DNA reads as TGTGCCATCAGTCCCGGGACAGGGGAGGGGAACACTGAAGCTTTCTTT. It specifies CAISPGTGEGNTEAFF.

A word on this clone: This may arise from a read error, as a much more abundant clone is one base away. The chain couples TRBV4-3 to TRBJ2-7, with TRBD2 matching 7 bases. The CDR3 runs 15 residues. Germline values: CDR1 LGHNA, CDR2 YSLEER. The DNA of the CDR3 is TGCGCCAACAGCCAAGATCAGCGGGGCTCCTACGAGCAGTACTTC. Protein sequence: CANSQDQRGSYEQYF.

The table lists this clone with a count of one. The CDR3 DNA is TGTGCCAGCATTAATACCGGGACAGGGGGAAATCAGCCCCAGCATTTT. Its protein is CASINTGTGGNQPQHF. The chain combines TRBV6-4 with TRBJ1-5, with TRBD1 matching over 11 bases. The junction had 9 bases not matched to a gene; V was cut back by 7 bases and J by 4 bases. This CDR3 contains 16 residues. Germline loops: CDR1 MRHNA, CDR2 SNTAGT.

The chain combines TRBV11-1 with TRBJ2-1; 8 bases match TRBD1. From germline, CDR1 is SGHAT and CDR2 FQDESV (reference sequence). The trim removed 2 bases at V and 4 bases at J, leaving 4 bases unmatched. The CDR3 runs 15 residues. The CDR3 here is CASSLLGQDYNEQFF. The CDR3 nucleotides read TGTGCCAGCAGCTTACTGGGACAGGATTACAATGAGCAGTTCTTC.